These 15 T cell receptor beta chains were sequenced from one sample in a study of T cells in Graves' hyperthyroidism and ophthalmopathy (dated by TCRdb to the late 2010s). The method behind the library was multiplex PCR. The data were produced on an Illumina HiSeq 2000. Amplification of TCR beta CDR3 regions was carried out from RNA transcripts. The first round of RT-PCR for the TCR CDR3 was performed with the HTBI primer set and the Qiagen OneStep RT-PCR kit. The public reads were reanalyzed by TCRdb: fastp trimming at Q25, MiXCR alignment, in-frame beta chains only. For every CDR3 protein sequence, its rows merge into one entry that carries the most common genes and DNA. Present in this sample are hundreds of thousands of distinct CDR3 sequences, around a third of which were seen just once. The top ten clonotypes cover less than 40% of the sample. Sample: blood. These receptors were obtained from a woman in her thirties or forties with Graves' hyperthyroidism.

V gene TRBV7-2 combines with J gene TRBJ1-2; 7 positions match TRBD1. V trimming: 5 bases; J trimming: 10 bases; junction bases outside the gene matches: 10. This CDR3 comprises 13 residues. Per the germline V gene, CDR1 is SGHTA and CDR2 is FQGNSA. CDR3: CASSGTVSAAYTF. CDR3 coding DNA: TGTGCCAGCAGCGGGACAGTCAGCGCCGCCTACACCTTC.

This clonotype was observed once. Likely a read error: the CDR3 ends without its conserved phenylalanine or tryptophan. It is unclear where the CDR3 begins or ends on the DNA, so no DNA is shown, and the CDR3 is as TCRdb lists it. V and J are TRBV10-2 and TRBJ2-5. Germline loops: CDR1 WSHSY, CDR2 SAAADI. The CDR3 extends over 9 residues, inclusive of both ends. CDR3 protein: CASSEFETA.

CDR3 in amino acids: CASSPLFRYTF. In DNA, the CDR3 is TGTGCCAGCAGTCCGCTGTTTCGCTACACCTTC. The V gene is TRBV12-3 or TRBV12-4, the J gene TRBJ1-2; D not certain. The CDR3 is 11 amino acids. The ends were cut back, 5 bases at V and 9 bases at J, with 10 bases in the middle.

This chain uses TRBV29-1 with TRBJ1-6; no firm D call. V shed 6 bases and J shed 0 bases, with 12 bases lying between them. Germline-derived CDR1 and CDR2 are SQVTM and ANQGSEA. The CDR3 has 15 residues. CDR3 coding DNA: TGCAGCGTCGTCACGGTGAGCTCCTATAATTCACCCCTCCACTTT. This translates into CSVVTVSSYNSPLHF.

In this sample, this clonotype turned up many times. This rearrangement joins TRBV11-2 to TRBJ2-7; possibly TRBD2 for D (6 bases). The germline gives CDR1 SGHAT, CDR2 FQNNGV. The CDR3 totals 13 residues. V lost 5 bases and J 6 bases, leaving 14 bases between the germline ends. The CDR3 region has the DNA TGTGCCAGCAGCCCATTTGGGGGAGGCGAGCAGTACTTC. This gives the protein CASSPFGGGEQYF.

This clonotype was found many times. J is TRBJ1-5 and V is TRBV15; possible D gene TRBD1, 5 bases. CDR3 length: 16 amino acids. Trimming stripped 0 bases from V and 0 bases from J, with 9 bases between. Germline CDR1 is LNHNV and CDR2 is YYDKDF (reference sequence). CDR3 nucleotides: TGTGCCACCAGCAGAGAGCAGGGCTATAGCAATCAGCCCCAGCATTTT. This gives the protein CATSREQGYSNQPQHF.

The rearrangement links TRBV20-1 to TRBJ1-2; no firm D call. This CDR3 contains 15 residues. Germline V gene lookup returns CDR1 DFQATT and CDR2 SNEGSKA (reference sequence). V lost 6 bases and J lost 5, with 22 bases in between. CDR3 sequence (DNA): TGCAGTGCACGGATCCACGCCAAAGGCCCTTATGGCTACACCTTC. It yields the protein CSARIHAKGPYGYTF.

The chain is built from TRBV14 and TRBJ2-7, with a tentative D call TRBD1 (5 bases). The ends were cut back, 5 bases at V and 4 bases at J, with 21 bases in the middle. Germline CDR1 SGHDN, CDR2 FVKESK. CDR3 length: 16 amino acids. CDR3 in DNA: TGTGCCAGCAGCACCCGGACATCATCACTTCTATACGAGCAGTACTTC. This codes for CASSTRTSSLLYEQYF.

The rearrangement uses TRBV5-1 and TRBJ1-5; 8 nucleotides line up with TRBD1. This CDR3 region has 15 residues. Germline lookup yields CDR1 SGHRS and CDR2 YFSETQ. The J segment lost 7 bases and the V segment lost 0 bases, leaving 6 bases of the junction unmatched. In DNA form, the CDR3 reads TGCGCCAGCAGCTTGGCTCCGGGACAGGAGCAGCCCCAGCATTTT. It encodes CASSLAPGQEQPQHF.

The table lists this clonotype with many counts. This chain links TRBV20-1 with TRBJ2-7; tentatively, D is TRBD1 or TRBD2 (5 bases each). Between the trimmed V and J ends, which lost 3 bases and 5 bases, there was a span of 14 bases. Germline V gene lookup returns CDR1 DFQATT and CDR2 SNEGSKA (reference sequence). This CDR3 spans 13 amino acids. CDR3 DNA sequence: TGCAGTGCTAGTCCAGGGACCTACCACGAGCAGTACTTC. It is translated as CSASPGTYHEQYF.

This rearrangement joins TRBV4-1 to TRBJ1-1; TRBD1 agrees at 9 bases. The CDR3 extends over 17 amino acids. Germline V gives CDR1 MGHRA, CDR2 YSYEKL. After removal of 1 base from V and 8 bases from J, the junction contained 14 bases not matched to a gene. CDR3 sequence (DNA): TGCGCCAGCAGCCAAGTCGGGGTTCGGGACAGGGACCCGGAAGCTTTCTTT. It specifies CASSQVGVRDRDPEAFF.

The chain has TRBV20-1 and TRBJ2-7; no clear D gene. Trimming removed 5 bases from V and 3 bases from J, with 14 bases in between. The length of the CDR3 is 13 residues. Germline V lookup: CDR1 DFQATT, CDR2 SNEGSKA (reference sequence). CDR3 region: CSALGSGFYEQYF. CDR3 nucleotides: TGCAGTGCTCTAGGGTCCGGGTTCTACGAGCAGTACTTC.

This clonotype was observed a few times. A much larger clone lies a single base off, so this may be a read error. The gene calls are TRBV19 and TRBJ1-5; possible D gene TRBD1, 5 bases. Trimming took 1 base from V and 0 from J, leaving 7 bases between them. The CDR3 spans 15 residues. Germline V CDR1 and CDR2: LNHDA, SQIVND (reference sequence). CDR3 residues: CASSIGQLSNQPQHF. CDR3 nucleotide sequence: TGTGCCAGTAGTATAGGACAGCTTAGCAATCAGCCCCAGCATTTT.

The V gene is TRBV12-3 or TRBV12-4, the J gene TRBJ2-2, with unresolved D. V was pared by 4 bases and J by 0 bases, with 18 bases between. The CDR3 runs 18 residues. In nucleotides, the CDR3 is TGTGCCAGCAGTTCCCTGACTGGGCCACTCGCGAACACCGGGGAGCTGTTTTTT. It yields the protein CASSSLTGPLANTGELFF.

The chain uses TRBV20-1 and TRBJ1-1; a possible D gene is TRBD1 (6 bases). The V end was cut by 7 bases, the J end by 3 bases, with 12 bases between. This CDR3 is 12 amino acids long. Germline V gives CDR1 DFQATT, CDR2 SNEGSKA (reference sequence). The CDR3 DNA follows: TGCAGTGTTGAGGGGGGGCACACTGAAGCTTTCTTT. It is translated as CSVEGGHTEAFF.